Many counts were recorded for the clone carrying this T cell receptor (beta chain). Its antigen is still unknown. This entry is derived from a study of T cell repertoires in cytomegalovirus infection. The overall study: Recently identified HLA-C-restricted CMV epitopes were used, and well-studied HLA-B-restricted CMV epitopes were used as well.

The study, taken as a whole, reports: Carriers of CMV plus the relevant HLA were identified by cumulative public TCR beta family frequency.

The CDR3 spans 16 residues. J was trimmed by 10 bases and V by 4 bases; bases with no gene match: 16. Germline CDR1 is SEHNR and CDR2 is FQNEAQ (reference sequence). TCRdb processed the reads anew with MiXCR; each CDR3 protein has one entry. The sample has 550,000 to 850,000 distinct CDR3 sequences; roughly 36% are singletons. V and J are TRBV7-9 and TRBJ2-1, with 7 bases fitting TRBD2. This clonotype was obtained from a human donor in good health (CMV status not recorded). Some clones in this sample may be carry-over from other donors' samples. Material: cultured PBMCs, obtained from culture after CMV antigen stimulation. Written as DNA, the CDR3 is TGTGCCAGCAGCTCCAGCGGGGATAACCCTCGGGACGAGCAGTTCTTC. Its translation: CASSSSGDNPRDEQFF.